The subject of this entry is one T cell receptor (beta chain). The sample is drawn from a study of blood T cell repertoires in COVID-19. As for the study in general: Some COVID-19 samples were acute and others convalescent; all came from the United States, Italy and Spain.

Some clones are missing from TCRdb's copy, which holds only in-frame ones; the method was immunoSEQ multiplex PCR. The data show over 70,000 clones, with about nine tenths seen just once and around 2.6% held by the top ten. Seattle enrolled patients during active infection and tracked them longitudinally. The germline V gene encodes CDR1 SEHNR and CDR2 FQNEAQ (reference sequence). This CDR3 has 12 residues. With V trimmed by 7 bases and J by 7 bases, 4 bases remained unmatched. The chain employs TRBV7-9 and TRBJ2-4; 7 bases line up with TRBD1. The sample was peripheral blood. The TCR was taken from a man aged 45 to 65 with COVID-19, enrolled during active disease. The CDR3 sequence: CASTDRENIQYF. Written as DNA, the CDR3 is TGTGCCAGCACAGACAGGGAGAACATTCAGTACTTC.